The 13 T cell receptor beta chains given below trace back to one sample, sequenced in a study of cytomegalovirus exposure and HLA in healthy donors (dated by TCRdb to about 2017). Library construction relied on the immunoSEQ multiplex PCR assay. The multiplex PCR relied on a mix of 60 forward primers for TCR Vbeta segments and 13 reverse primers for TCR Jbeta segments. The source is immuneACCESS, and TCRdb retained only in-frame sequences with V and J called. Part of the clones is not carried over; for the studies checked, unresolved V genes explain less than half of this, and the remainder is unexplained. This sample lists about 95,000 clones; around four fifths were detected once. The ten top clones hold roughly 3.5% of the sample. The sequenced sample consisted of PBMCs. The receptors derive from a man aged 25 to 40 in good health and CMV-seropositive.

V gene TRBV20-1 combines with J gene TRBJ2-7; 7 bases line up with TRBD2. Germline CDR1 DFQATT, CDR2 SNEGSKA (reference sequence). The CDR3 runs to 10 residues. J gave up 7 bases and V 3 bases, and 0 bases lay outside the gene matches. CDR3 residues: CSARRGEQYF. In DNA, the CDR3 is TGCAGTGCTAGGCGGGGGGAGCAGTACTTC.

The gene calls are TRBV5-1 and TRBJ1-2; TRBD1 might be the D (6 bases). The length of the CDR3 is 13 residues. Trimming took 2 bases from V and 5 from J, leaving 10 bases between them. The germline CDR1 and CDR2 sequences are SGHRS and YFSETQ. The CDR3 protein is CASSFRQGYGYTF. The CDR3 DNA is TGCGCCAGCAGCTTCCGCCAGGGGTATGGCTACACCTTC.

CDR3 nucleotides: TGTGCCAGCAGTCCTCTTTCGGGACAGGGCTCCTACGAGCAGTACTTC. Translated: CASSPLSGQGSYEQYF. The V and J genes are TRBV27 and TRBJ2-5; 9 bases are shared with TRBD1. TRBJ2-7 explains the end of the DNA better; the J call may be wrong. CDR3 size: 16 residues. Germline lookup yields CDR1 MNHEY and CDR2 SMNVEV (reference sequence).

The chain employs TRBV28 and TRBJ1-4; 10 bases map to TRBD1. This CDR3 is built from 15 residues. The V gene's germline CDR1 is MDHEN and CDR2 SYDVKM. The junction had 9 bases not matched to a gene; V was cut back by 6 bases and J by 8 bases. This chain's CDR3 is CASSQTGGLGEKLFF. In nucleotides, the CDR3 is TGTGCCAGCAGCCAGACAGGGGGCCTAGGGGAAAAACTGTTTTTT.

Comments on this clone: One end of the junction fails to match germline, which may point to a read error. The rearrangement links TRBV4-3 to TRBJ2-1; 8 bases line up with TRBD2. The germline CDR1 and CDR2 sequences are LGHNA and YSLEER. This CDR3 region has 16 residues. CDR3 coding DNA: TGCGCCAGCAGCCAAGGGGGACTAGTCTCCGACAATGAGCAGTTCTTC. This translates into CASSQGGLVSDNEQFF.

The chain recombines TRBV9 with TRBJ2-3; TRBD1 might be the D (5 bases). This CDR3 has 15 residues. Germline CDR1 SGDLS, CDR2 YYNGEE. Between the trimmed V and J ends, which lost 1 base and 4 bases, there was a span of 13 bases. The CDR3 protein is CASSVRGIQADTQYF. The CDR3 bases are TGTGCCAGCAGCGTAAGGGGCATCCAGGCAGATACGCAGTATTTT.

With regard to this clone: The junction shows a germline mismatch at one end, possibly a read error. This rearrangement joins TRBV18 to TRBJ1-1; no firm D call. The CDR3 loop spans 13 amino acids. The V gene's germline CDR1 is KGHSH and CDR2 LQKENI. For the CDR3, the DNA is TGTGCCAGCTCATCACCTCAGAACACTGAAGCTTTCTTT. Its protein product is CASSSPQNTEAFF.

The chain joins TRBV4-1 to TRBJ2-1; 8 nucleotides line up with TRBD2. CDR3 size: 14 residues. In germline, CDR1 is MGHRA, CDR2 YSYEKL. V shed 3 bases and J 4 bases; nucleotides not matched to a gene: 2. This CDR3 reads CASSHREGYNEQFF. The CDR3, as DNA: TGCGCCAGCAGCCATCGGGAGGGGTACAATGAGCAGTTCTTC.

The rearrangement joins TRBV5-8 to TRBJ2-7; D might be TRBD1 (6 bases). CDR3 length: 13 amino acids. The germline V and J ends were trimmed by 5 bases and 0 bases, with 9 bases remaining between them. Germline CDR1 and CDR2: SGHTS and YDEGEE. The CDR3 DNA reads as TGTGCCAGCAGACGACAGGACTCCTACGAGCAGTACTTC. Translating gives CASRRQDSYEQYF. Full variable domain (rest looked up from reference TRBV5-8 and TRBJ2-7): EAGVTQSPTHLIKTRGQQATLRCSPISGHTSVYWYQQALGLGLQFLLWYDEGEERNRGNFPPRFSGRQFPNYSSELNVNALELEDSALYLCASRRQDSYEQYFGPGTRLTVT.

About this clone: A read error may produce the germline difference seen at one junction end. J is TRBJ2-1 and V is TRBV29-1; D unclear. The CDR3 length is 15 residues. Germline values: CDR1 SQVTM, CDR2 ANQGSEA. Here the CDR3 DNA reads TGCAGCGTTGAAGATCCAATTAAATCCTACAATGAGCGGTTCTTC. Its translation: CSVEDPIKSYNERFF.

In nucleotides, the CDR3 is TGCAGTGCTAAGCTGAACGAGCAGTACTTC. This translates into CSAKLNEQYF. V usage is TRBV20-1 and J usage is TRBJ2-7, with D unclear. The germline V and J ends were trimmed by 4 bases and 5 bases, with 6 bases remaining between them. CDR1 and CDR2 from the germline V gene are DFQATT and SNEGSKA (reference sequence). The CDR3 runs to 10 residues.

The chain recombines TRBV10-3 with TRBJ2-3; the match to TRBD2 covers 14 bases. This CDR3 has 15 amino acids. CDR1 ENHRY and CDR2 SYGVKD come from the germline V gene. With 8 bases clipped from V and 6 bases from J, the junction kept 7 bases outside the gene matches. CDR3 nucleotides: TGTGCCATCCACGGACTAGCGGGAGGTGGGGATACGCAGTATTTT. It encodes CAIHGLAGGGDTQYF.

The V gene is TRBV6-6, the J gene TRBJ1-5; 9 nucleotides align to TRBD1. Germline CDR1 reads MNHNY; CDR2 reads SVGAGI (reference sequence). CDR3 length: 15 amino acids. J gave up 4 bases and V 6 bases, and 7 bases lay outside the gene matches. CDR3 nucleotides: TGTGCCAGCAGAGGTACAGGGGGCAGGAATCAGCCCCAGCATTTT. It specifies CASRGTGGRNQPQHF.